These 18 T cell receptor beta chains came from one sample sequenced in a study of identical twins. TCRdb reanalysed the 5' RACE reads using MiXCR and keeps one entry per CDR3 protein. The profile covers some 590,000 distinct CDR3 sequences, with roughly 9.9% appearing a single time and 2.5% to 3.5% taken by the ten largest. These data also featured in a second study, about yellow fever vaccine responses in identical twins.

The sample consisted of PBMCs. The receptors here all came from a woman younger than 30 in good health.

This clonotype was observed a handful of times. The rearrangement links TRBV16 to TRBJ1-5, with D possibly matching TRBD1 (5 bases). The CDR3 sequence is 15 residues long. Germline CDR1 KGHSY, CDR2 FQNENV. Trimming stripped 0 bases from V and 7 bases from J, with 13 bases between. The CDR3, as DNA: TGTGCCAGCAGCCAATCGATGGGGCGAGGGCAGCCCCAGCATTTT. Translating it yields CASSQSMGRGQPQHF.

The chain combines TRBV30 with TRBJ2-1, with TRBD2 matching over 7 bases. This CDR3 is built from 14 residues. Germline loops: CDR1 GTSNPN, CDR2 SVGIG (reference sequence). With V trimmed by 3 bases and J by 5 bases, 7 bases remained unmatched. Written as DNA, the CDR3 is TGTGCCTGGAGCGACGAGGGACTACACAATGAGCAGTTCTTC. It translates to CAWSDEGLHNEQFF.

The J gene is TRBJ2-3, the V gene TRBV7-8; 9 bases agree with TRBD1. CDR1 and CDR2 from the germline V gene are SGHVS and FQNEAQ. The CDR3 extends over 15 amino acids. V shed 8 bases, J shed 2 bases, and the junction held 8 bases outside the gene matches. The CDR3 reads CASRGTGILTDTQYF. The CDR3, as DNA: TGTGCCAGCCGGGGGACAGGGATCCTCACAGATACGCAGTATTTT.

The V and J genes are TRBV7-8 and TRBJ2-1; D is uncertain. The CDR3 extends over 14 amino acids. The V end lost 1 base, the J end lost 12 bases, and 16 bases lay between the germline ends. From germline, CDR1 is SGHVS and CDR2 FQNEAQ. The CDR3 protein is CASSLEIRSPPQFF. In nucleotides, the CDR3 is TGTGCCAGCAGCTTAGAAATACGCTCCCCCCCGCAGTTCTTC.

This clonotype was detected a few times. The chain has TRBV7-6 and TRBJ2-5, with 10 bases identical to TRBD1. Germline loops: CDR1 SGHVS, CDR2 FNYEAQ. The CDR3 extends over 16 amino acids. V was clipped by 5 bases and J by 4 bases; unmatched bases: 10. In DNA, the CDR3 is TGTGCCAGCAGCGGGGGGGACAGGGGAAGAAGAGAGACCCAGTACTTC. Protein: CASSGGDRGRRETQYF.

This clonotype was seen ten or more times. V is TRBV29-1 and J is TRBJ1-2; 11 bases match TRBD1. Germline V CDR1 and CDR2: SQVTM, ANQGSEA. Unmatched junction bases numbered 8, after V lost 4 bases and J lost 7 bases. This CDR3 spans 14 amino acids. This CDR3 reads CSVGRTGGVSGYTF. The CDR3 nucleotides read TGCAGCGTTGGTCGGACAGGGGGCGTTAGTGGCTACACCTTC.

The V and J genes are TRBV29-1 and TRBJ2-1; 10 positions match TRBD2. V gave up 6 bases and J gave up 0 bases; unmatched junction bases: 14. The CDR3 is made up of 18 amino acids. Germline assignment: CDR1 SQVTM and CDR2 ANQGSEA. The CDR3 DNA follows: TGCAGCGTGGCTAGCGGGAGAGGGGGTGCCTTCTCCTACAATGAGCAGTTCTTC. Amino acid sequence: CSVASGRGGAFSYNEQFF.

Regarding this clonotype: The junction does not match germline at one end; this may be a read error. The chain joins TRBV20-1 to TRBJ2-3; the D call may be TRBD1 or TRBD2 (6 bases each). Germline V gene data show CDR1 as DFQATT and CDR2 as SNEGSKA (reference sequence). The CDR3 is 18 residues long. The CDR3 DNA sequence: TGCAGTGCAAGAGACGCCAGCCGAGGGGGGCCCCCGACAGATACGCAGTATTTT. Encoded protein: CSARDASRGGPPTDTQYF.

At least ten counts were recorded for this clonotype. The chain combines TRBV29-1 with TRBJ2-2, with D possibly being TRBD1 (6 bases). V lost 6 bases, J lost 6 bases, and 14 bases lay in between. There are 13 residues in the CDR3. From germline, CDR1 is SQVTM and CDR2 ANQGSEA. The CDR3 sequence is CSVRDRSPGELFF. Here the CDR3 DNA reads TGCAGCGTGAGAGACAGGTCCCCCGGGGAGCTGTTTTTT.

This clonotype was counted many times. The CDR3 DNA follows: TGTGCCATCACGACAAGTAGCACAGATACGCAGTATTTT. Protein: CAITTSSTDTQYF. The chain carries TRBV10-3 and TRBJ2-3; D not certain. The CDR3 is made up of 13 amino acids. V was trimmed by 7 bases and J by 0 bases, leaving 8 bases between them. Germline V gives CDR1 ENHRY, CDR2 SYGVKD.

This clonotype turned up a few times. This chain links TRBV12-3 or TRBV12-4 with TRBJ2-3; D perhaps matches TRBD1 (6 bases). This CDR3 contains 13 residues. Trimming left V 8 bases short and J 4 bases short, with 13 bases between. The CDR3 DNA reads TGTGCCAGCCTGGACAGAATCTCAGATACGCAGTATTTT. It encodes CASLDRISDTQYF.

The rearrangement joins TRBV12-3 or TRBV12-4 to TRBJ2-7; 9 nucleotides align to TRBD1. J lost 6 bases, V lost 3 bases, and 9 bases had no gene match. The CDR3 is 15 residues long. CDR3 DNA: TGTGCCAGCAGTTTTTCGGGGGACAGGGAGACCGAGCAGTACTTC. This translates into CASSFSGDRETEQYF.

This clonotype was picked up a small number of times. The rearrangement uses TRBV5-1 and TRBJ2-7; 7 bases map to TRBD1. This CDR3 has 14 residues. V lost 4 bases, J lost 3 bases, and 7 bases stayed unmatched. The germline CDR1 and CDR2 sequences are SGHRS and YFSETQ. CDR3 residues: CASSLPDRDYEQYF. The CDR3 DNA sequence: TGCGCCAGCAGCCTTCCAGACAGGGACTACGAGCAGTACTTC.

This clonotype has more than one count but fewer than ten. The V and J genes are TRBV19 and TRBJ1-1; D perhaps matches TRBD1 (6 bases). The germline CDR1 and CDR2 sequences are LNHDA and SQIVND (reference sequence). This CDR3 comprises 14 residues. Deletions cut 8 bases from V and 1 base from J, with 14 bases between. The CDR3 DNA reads TGTGCCAGTGAACAGGGTCGGACGAACACTGAAGCTTTCTTT. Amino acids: CASEQGRTNTEAFF.

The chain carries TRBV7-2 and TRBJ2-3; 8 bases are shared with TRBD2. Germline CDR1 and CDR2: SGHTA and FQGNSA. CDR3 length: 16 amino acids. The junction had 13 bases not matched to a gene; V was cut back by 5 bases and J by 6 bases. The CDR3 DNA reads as TGTGCCAGCAGCCAACCCGGGACTAGGGTCCCCGATACGCAGTATTTT. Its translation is CASSQPGTRVPDTQYF.

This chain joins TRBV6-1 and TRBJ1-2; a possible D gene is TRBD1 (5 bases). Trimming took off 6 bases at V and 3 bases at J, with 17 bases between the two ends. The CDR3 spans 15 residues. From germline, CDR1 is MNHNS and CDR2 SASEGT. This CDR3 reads CASSSPGDRYYGYTF. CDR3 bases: TGTGCCAGCAGCTCCCCCGGGGACCGCTACTATGGCTACACCTTC.

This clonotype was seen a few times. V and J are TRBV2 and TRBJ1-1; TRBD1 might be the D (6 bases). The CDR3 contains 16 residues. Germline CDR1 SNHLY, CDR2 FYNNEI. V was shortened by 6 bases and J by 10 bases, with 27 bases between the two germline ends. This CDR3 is CASSETRGGLPSGAFF. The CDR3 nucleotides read TGTGCCAGCAGCGAGACCAGGGGCGGGCTGCCCTCAGGAGCTTTCTTT. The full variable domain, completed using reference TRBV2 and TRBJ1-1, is EPEVTQTPSHQVTQMGQEVILRCVPISNHLYFYWYRQILGQKVEFLVSFYNNEISEKSEIFDDQFSVERPDGSNFTLKIRSTKLEDSAMYFCASSETRGGLPSGAFFGQGTRLTVV.

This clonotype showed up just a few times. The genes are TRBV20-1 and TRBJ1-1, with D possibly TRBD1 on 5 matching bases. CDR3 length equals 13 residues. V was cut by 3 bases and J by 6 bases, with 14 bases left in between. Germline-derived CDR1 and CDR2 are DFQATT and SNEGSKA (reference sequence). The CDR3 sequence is CSASVGALPEAFF. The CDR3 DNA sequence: TGCAGTGCTAGTGTAGGGGCCCTTCCTGAAGCTTTCTTT.